What follows are 17 T cell receptor beta chains derived from one specimen sequenced in a study of blood T cell repertoires in COVID-19. Some clones are missing from TCRdb's copy, which holds only in-frame ones; the method was immunoSEQ multiplex PCR. The sample lists over 200,000 clones, about 80% occurring once. The sequenced material came from peripheral blood. These receptor sequences come from a woman older than 75 with acute or convalescent COVID-19.

The chain employs TRBV7-8 and TRBJ1-2, with D perhaps TRBD1 (6 bases). The germline CDR1 and CDR2 sequences are SGHVS and FQNEAQ. The CDR3 has 13 residues. V dropped 5 bases and J dropped 7 bases, with 14 bases sitting between them. The CDR3 DNA sequence: TGTGCCAGCAGCCCTCGGACAGTAGCTGGCTACACCTTC. Translated, it gives CASSPRTVAGYTF.

The rearrangement joins TRBV5-1 to TRBJ2-1, with 9 bases aligning to TRBD1. This CDR3 spans 16 amino acids. J was trimmed by 7 bases and V by 0 bases; bases with no gene match: 8. Germline V gene lookup returns CDR1 SGHRS and CDR2 YFSETQ. CDR3 region: CASSLAGDRVRNEQFF. CDR3 coding DNA: TGCGCCAGCAGCTTGGCCGGGGACAGGGTTAGGAATGAGCAGTTCTTC.

The chain carries TRBV19 and TRBJ1-4; weak D call: TRBD1 (6 bases). V lost 5 bases, J lost 1 base, and 17 bases lay in between. The germline V gene has CDR1 LNHDA and CDR2 SQIVND (reference sequence). The CDR3 loop spans 17 amino acids. CDR3 sequence (DNA): TGTGCCAGTAGTCCCCTAGGGGGGGCGCGAACTAATGAAAAACTGTTTTTT. Protein product: CASSPLGGARTNEKLFF.

The V call is TRBV5-4, the J call TRBJ1-3; 8 bases line up with TRBD1. The CDR3 is 16 amino acids. J was trimmed by 3 bases and V by 0 bases; bases with no gene match: 5. Germline V gene sequence: CDR1 SGHNT, CDR2 YYREEE (reference sequence). The CDR3 sequence: CASSLGQGAGGNTIYF. CDR3 nucleotide sequence: TGTGCCAGCAGCTTGGGCCAGGGGGCCGGTGGAAACACCATATATTTT.

The chain joins TRBV6-1 to TRBJ2-3; 10 bases map to TRBD2. V lost 3 bases and J lost 2; bases outside the gene matches: 2. CDR1 is MNHNS, CDR2 SASEGT, per germline. CDR3 length: 15 amino acids. The CDR3 sequence is CASSDLAGATDTQYF. CDR3 in DNA: TGTGCCAGCAGTGACCTAGCGGGAGCCACAGATACGCAGTATTTT.

The CDR3 DNA follows: TGTGCCAGCTCACCCGGACAGGGGTCTTCCAATGAGCAGTTCTTC. As protein: CASSPGQGSSNEQFF. The chain links TRBV18 to TRBJ2-1, with 9 bases identical to TRBD1. CDR1 and CDR2 (germline): KGHSH, LQKENI. Germline trimming cut 3 bases from V and 6 bases from J; bases unmatched to any gene: 6. The CDR3 totals 15 residues.

This clone was recorded only once. The V and J genes are TRBV2 and TRBJ1-3; D unresolved. The germline V gene has CDR1 SNHLY and CDR2 FYNNEI. This CDR3 spans 14 amino acids. The V end lost 4 bases, the J end lost 0 bases, and 7 bases lay between the germline ends. The CDR3 coding sequence is TGTGCCAGCAGTGGAGGAATCTCTGGAAACACCATATATTTT. As protein: CASSGGISGNTIYF.

This clone appeared a single time. The chain has TRBV9 and TRBJ1-2; TRBD1 aligns across 8 bases. CDR1 and CDR2 from the germline V gene are SGDLS and YYNGEE. The V segment lost 5 bases and the J segment 7 bases; nucleotides outside the gene matches: 7. The CDR3 is made up of 13 amino acids. The chain's CDR3 is CASSPRGLFGYTF. CDR3 nucleotide sequence: TGTGCCAGCAGTCCCAGGGGGCTCTTTGGCTACACCTTC. Full variable domain (remainder filled in from reference TRBV9 and TRBJ1-2): DSGVTQTPKHLITATGQRVTLRCSPRSGDLSVYWYQQSLDQGLQFLIQYYNGEERAKGNILERFSAQQFPDLHSELNLSSLELGDSALYFCASSPRGLFGYTFGSGTRLTVV.

This clone was observed once. This chain connects TRBV29-1 to TRBJ2-1; 9 nucleotides align to TRBD1. CDR3 length: 14 amino acids. Per germline, CDR1 SQVTM and CDR2 ANQGSEA. With 7 bases clipped from V and 7 bases from J, the junction kept 11 bases outside the gene matches. Written as DNA, the CDR3 is TGCAGCGCCACCACAGGGGGCCTTGGAAATGAGCAGTTCTTC. Amino acid sequence: CSATTGGLGNEQFF.

The chain recombines TRBV7-9 with TRBJ1-2; 8 bases map to TRBD1. The J segment lost 4 bases and the V segment lost 5 bases, leaving 9 bases of the junction unmatched. Per germline, CDR1 SEHNR and CDR2 FQNEAQ (reference sequence). This CDR3 region has 15 residues. Here the CDR3 DNA reads TGTGCCAGCAGCGACAGGGACAGGACCACCTATGGCTACACCTTC. It is translated as CASSDRDRTTYGYTF.

The rearrangement uses TRBV6-1 and TRBJ1-1; D is uncertain. The length of the CDR3 is 11 residues. In germline, CDR1 is MNHNS, CDR2 SASEGT. Trimming removed 1 base from V and 6 bases from J, with 3 bases in between. CDR3 loop: CASSEVSEAFF. The CDR3 DNA reads TGTGCCAGCAGTGAAGTCTCTGAAGCTTTCTTT.

The rearrangement joins TRBV5-1 to TRBJ1-1; D gene unclear. The length of the CDR3 is 13 residues. From germline, CDR1 is SGHRS and CDR2 YFSETQ. Trimming took 5 bases from V and 1 from J, leaving 9 bases between them. As DNA, the CDR3 is TGCGCCAGCAGGGCTGGGAGGAACACTGAAGCTTTCTTT. It is translated as CASRAGRNTEAFF. The full variable domain, its missing parts supplied by reference TRBV5-1 and TRBJ1-1, is KAGVTQTPRYLIKTRGQQVTLSCSPISGHRSVSWYQQTPGQGLQFLFEYFSETQRNKGNFPGRFSGRQFSNSRSEMNVSTLELGDSALYLCASRAGRNTEAFFGQGTRLTVV.

This chain joins TRBV6-2 or TRBV6-3 and TRBJ1-6; 7 nucleotides agree with TRBD1. Germline V CDR1 and CDR2: MNHEY, SVGEGT. V was clipped by 5 bases and J by 6 bases; unmatched bases: 7. This CDR3 has 15 amino acids. CDR3 in DNA: TGTGCCAGCAGTGATCGACAGGGTCTTAATTCACCCCTCCACTTT. Amino acids: CASSDRQGLNSPLHF.

This clone was counted once. This chain joins TRBV6-5 and TRBJ2-6; 12 bases fit TRBD1. V shed 8 bases, J shed 2 bases, and the junction held 1 base outside the gene matches. Per the germline V gene, CDR1 is MNHEY and CDR2 is SVGAGI. This CDR3 is 15 amino acids long. CDR3 sequence: CASGTGGAGANVLTF. In nucleotides, the CDR3 is TGTGCCAGCGGGACAGGGGGCGCTGGGGCCAACGTCCTGACTTTC.

The rearrangement links TRBV7-2 to TRBJ1-1; 7 bases agree with TRBD1. Germline lookup yields CDR1 SGHTA and CDR2 FQGNSA. The V gene end was trimmed by 1 base and the J gene end by 1 base; junction bases not matched to a gene: 3. The CDR3 loop spans 15 amino acids. CDR3 DNA: TGTGCCAGCAGCTTAGGGGGACAGCGGAACACTGAAGCTTTCTTT. It translates to CASSLGGQRNTEAFF. Full variable domain (rest looked up from reference TRBV7-2 and TRBJ1-1): GAGVSQSPSNKVTEKGKDVELRCDPISGHTALYWYRQSLGQGLEFLIYFQGNSAPDKSGLPSDRFSAERTGGSVSTLTIQRTQQEDSAVYLCASSLGGQRNTEAFFGQGTRLTVV.

The chain carries TRBV23-1 and TRBJ2-1, with 7 bases matching TRBD1. TRBV23-1 is noted as an ORF with a role that remains uncertain. Trimming cost V 8 bases and J 5 bases; bases outside gene matches: 15. The CDR3 runs to 16 residues. CDR3 nucleotides: TGCGCCAGCGGTTATACTCGGACAGGAGATAACAATGAGCAGTTCTTC. Encoded protein: CASGYTRTGDNNEQFF.

This clone was seen a few times. This chain connects TRBV7-2 to TRBJ2-1, with 7 nucleotides matching TRBD2. CDR1 and CDR2 from the germline V gene are SGHTA and FQGNSA. The CDR3 runs 15 residues. The V segment lost 5 bases and the J segment 4 bases; nucleotides outside the gene matches: 8. The CDR3 nucleotides read TGTGCCAGCAGCACGTCTTGGGGGGGTTACAATGAGCAGTTCTTC. This translates into CASSTSWGGYNEQFF.